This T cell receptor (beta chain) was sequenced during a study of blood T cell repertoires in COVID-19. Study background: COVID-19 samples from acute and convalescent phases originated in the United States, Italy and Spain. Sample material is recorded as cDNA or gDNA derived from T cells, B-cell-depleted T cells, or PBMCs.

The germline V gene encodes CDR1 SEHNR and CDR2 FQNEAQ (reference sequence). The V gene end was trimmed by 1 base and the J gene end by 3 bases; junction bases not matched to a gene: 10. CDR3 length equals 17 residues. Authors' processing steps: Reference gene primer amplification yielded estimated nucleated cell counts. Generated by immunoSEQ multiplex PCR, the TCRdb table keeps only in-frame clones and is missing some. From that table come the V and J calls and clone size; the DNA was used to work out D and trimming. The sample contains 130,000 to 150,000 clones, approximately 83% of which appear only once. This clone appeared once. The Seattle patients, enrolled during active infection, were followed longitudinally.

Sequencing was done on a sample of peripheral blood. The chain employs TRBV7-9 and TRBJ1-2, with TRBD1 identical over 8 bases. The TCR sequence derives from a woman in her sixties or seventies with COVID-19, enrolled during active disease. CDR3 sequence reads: CASSLGAGGEVDYGYTF. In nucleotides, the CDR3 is TGTGCCAGCAGCTTAGGGGCAGGGGGCGAGGTGGACTATGGCTACACCTTC.